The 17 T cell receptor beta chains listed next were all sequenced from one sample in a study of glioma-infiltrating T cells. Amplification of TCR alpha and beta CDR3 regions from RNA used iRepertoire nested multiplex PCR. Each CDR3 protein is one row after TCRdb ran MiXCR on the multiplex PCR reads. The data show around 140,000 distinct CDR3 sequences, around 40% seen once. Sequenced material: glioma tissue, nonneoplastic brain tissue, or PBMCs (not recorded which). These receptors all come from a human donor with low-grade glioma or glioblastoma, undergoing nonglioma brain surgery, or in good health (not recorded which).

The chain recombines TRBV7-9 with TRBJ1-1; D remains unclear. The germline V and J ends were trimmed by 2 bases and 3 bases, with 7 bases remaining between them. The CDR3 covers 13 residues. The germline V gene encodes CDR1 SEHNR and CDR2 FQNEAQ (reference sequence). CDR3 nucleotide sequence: TGTGCCAGCAGCTTAATATTGGACACTGAAGCTTTCTTT. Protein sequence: CASSLILDTEAFF.

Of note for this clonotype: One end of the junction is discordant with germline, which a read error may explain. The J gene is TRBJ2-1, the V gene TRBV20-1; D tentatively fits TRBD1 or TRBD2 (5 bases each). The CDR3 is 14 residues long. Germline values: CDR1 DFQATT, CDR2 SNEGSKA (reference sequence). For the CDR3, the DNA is TGCAGTGCTAGGGGAAGGGGACCAGGGAATGAGCAGCTCTTC. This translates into CSARGRGPGNEQLF.

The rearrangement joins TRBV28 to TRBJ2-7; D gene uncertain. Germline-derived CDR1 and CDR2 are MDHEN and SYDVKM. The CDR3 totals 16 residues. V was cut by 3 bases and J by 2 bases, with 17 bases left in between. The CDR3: CASSFHTRSRTYEQYF. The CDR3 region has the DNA TGTGCCAGCAGTTTTCACACTCGATCTCGCACCTACGAGCAGTACTTC.

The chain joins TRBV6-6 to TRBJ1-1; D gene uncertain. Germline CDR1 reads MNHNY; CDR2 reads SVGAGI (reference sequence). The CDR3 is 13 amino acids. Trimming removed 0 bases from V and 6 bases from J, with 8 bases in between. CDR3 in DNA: TGTGCCAGCAGTTACTCGATGGCAGCTGAAGCTTTCTTT. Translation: CASSYSMAAEAFF.

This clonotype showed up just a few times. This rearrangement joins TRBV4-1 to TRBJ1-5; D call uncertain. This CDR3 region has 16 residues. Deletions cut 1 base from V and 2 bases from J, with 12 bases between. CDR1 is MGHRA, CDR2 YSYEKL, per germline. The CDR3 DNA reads TGCGCCAGCAGCCAAGCTCGGGGAGAGGGCAATCAGCCCCAGCATTTT. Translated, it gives CASSQARGEGNQPQHF.

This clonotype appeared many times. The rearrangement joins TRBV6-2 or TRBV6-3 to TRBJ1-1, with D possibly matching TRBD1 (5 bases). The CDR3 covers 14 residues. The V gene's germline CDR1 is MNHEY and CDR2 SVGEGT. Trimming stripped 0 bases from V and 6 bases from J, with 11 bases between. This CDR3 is CASSYSKQGAEAFF. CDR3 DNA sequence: TGTGCCAGCAGTTACTCGAAGCAGGGAGCTGAAGCTTTCTTT.

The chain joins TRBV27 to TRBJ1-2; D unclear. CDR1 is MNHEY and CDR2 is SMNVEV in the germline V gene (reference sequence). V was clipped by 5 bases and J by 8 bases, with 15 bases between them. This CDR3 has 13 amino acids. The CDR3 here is CASSAKGMSGYTF. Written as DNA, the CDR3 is TGTGCCAGCAGTGCAAAGGGTATGAGCGGCTACACCTTC.

CDR3 region: CASSRQGRNQPQHF. For the CDR3, the DNA is TGCGCCAGCAGCCGGCAGGGGCGCAATCAGCCCCAGCATTTT. The chain combines TRBV4-1 with TRBJ1-5; D might be TRBD1 (6 bases). Between the trimmed V and J ends, which lost 4 bases and 2 bases, there was a span of 9 bases. From germline, CDR1 is MGHRA and CDR2 YSYEKL. This CDR3 contains 14 residues.

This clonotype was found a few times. CDR3 protein: CASSYSNSAEAFF. The CDR3 DNA reads as TGTGCCAGCAGTTACTCTAACAGCGCTGAAGCTTTCTTT. V is TRBV6-6 and J is TRBJ1-1; no clear D gene. Germline CDR1 and CDR2: MNHNY and SVGAGI (reference sequence). The CDR3 consists of 13 residues. Trimming shortened V by 0 bases and J by 6 bases, and 8 bases separated the two germline ends.

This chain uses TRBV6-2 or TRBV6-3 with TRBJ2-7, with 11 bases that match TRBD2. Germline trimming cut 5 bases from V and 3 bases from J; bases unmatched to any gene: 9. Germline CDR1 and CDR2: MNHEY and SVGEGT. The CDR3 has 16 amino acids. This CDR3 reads CASSVLAGGNIYEQYF. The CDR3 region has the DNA TGTGCCAGCAGTGTTCTAGCGGGGGGCAATATCTACGAGCAGTACTTC.

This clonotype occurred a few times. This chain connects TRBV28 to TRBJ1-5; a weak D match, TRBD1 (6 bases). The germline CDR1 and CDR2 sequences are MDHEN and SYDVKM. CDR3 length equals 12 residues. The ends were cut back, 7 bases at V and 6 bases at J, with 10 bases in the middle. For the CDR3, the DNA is TGTGCCAGCAATACAGGGAGTCAGCCCCAGCATTTT. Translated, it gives CASNTGSQPQHF.

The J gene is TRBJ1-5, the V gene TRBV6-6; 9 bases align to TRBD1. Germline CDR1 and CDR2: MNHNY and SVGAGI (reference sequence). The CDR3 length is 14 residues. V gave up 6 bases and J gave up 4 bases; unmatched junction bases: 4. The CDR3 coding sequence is TGTGCCAGCAGAGCCGACAGGGGGAATCAGCCCCAGCATTTT. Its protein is CASRADRGNQPQHF.

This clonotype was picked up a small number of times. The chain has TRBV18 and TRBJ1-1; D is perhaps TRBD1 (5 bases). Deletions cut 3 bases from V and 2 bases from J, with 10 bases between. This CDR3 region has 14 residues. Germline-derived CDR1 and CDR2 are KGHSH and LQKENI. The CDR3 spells CASSPWDLNTEAFF. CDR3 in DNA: TGTGCCAGCTCACCGTGGGACTTAAACACTGAAGCTTTCTTT.

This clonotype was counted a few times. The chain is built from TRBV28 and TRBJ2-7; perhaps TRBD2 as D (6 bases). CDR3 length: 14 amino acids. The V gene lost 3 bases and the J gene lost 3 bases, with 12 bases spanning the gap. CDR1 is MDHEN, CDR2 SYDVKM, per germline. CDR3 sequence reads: CASSLPSAIYEQYF. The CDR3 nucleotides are TGTGCCAGCAGTTTGCCTAGCGCTATCTACGAGCAGTACTTC.

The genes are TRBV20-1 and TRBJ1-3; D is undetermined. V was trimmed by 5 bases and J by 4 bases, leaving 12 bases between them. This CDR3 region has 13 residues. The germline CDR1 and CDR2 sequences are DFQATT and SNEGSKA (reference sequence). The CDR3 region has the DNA TGCAGTGCTCCGGACGGAGGCGGAAACACCATATATTTT. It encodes CSAPDGGGNTIYF.

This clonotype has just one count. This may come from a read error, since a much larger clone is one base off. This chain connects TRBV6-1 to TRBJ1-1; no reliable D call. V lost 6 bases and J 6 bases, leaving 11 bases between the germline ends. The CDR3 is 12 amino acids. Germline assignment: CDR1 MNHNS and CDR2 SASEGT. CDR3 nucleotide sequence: TGTGCCAGCAGGGACTTGTCCCCTGAAGCTTTCTTT. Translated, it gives CASRDLSPEAFF.

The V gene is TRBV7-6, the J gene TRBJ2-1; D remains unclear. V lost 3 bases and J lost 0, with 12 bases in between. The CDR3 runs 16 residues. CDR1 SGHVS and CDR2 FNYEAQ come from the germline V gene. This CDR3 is CASSFLKISSYNEQFF. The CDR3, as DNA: TGTGCCAGCAGCTTCCTAAAGATTAGCTCCTACAATGAGCAGTTCTTC.